This T cell receptor beta chain was profiled in a study of liver allograft versus peripheral blood T cells. Study background: Transplanted-liver T cell receptor repertoires were compared with recipients' peripheral blood repertoires. Points from the study as a whole: There were reportedly differences between T cell receptor repertoires inside liver allografts and those in peripheral blood.

TCRdb used MiXCR to reprocess the reads, holding one entry per CDR3 protein. Here the sample spans 15,000 to 20,000 distinct CDR3 sequences, roughly 21% being singletons. This clonotype was seen only once. Its target is unknown. Compared with germline, one end of the junction differs, possibly owing to a read error. CDR1 is GTSNPN and CDR2 is SVGIG in the germline V gene (reference sequence). CDR3 length: 16 residues. This receptor was obtained from a human patient who had a liver transplant. Some of the T cells might come from the graft donor. The chain carries TRBV30 and TRBJ1-6; TRBD1 aligns across 7 bases. The CDR3 sequence is CAWTSDRIFPNPPLHF. CDR3 nucleotide sequence: TGTGCCTGGACCTCGGACAGGATATTCCCTAATCCACCCCTCCACTTT. The full variable domain, completed using reference TRBV30 and TRBJ1-6, is SQTIHQWPATLVQPVGSPLSLECTVEGTSNPNLYWYRQAAGRGLQLLFYSVGIGQISSEVPQNLSASRPQDRQFILSSKKLLLSDSGFYLCAWTSDRIFPNPPLHFGNGTRLTVT.